The entry below gives a single T cell receptor beta chain sequence along with its context. Antigen: not known. This sample is drawn from a study of beta chain features in type 1 diabetes. Regarding the study as a whole: A moderate, significant TCRB CDR3 shortening appeared in type 1 diabetes across four CD4+ subsets. The naive, central memory and Treg TCRB repertoires of patients appeared to be more similar to one another than those of healthy donors. Cells expressing TCR highly could be over-represented by cDNA sequencing.

Investigators reverse transcribed all isolated RNA, so they sequenced expressed TCRB transcripts. Generated by immunoSEQ multiplex PCR, the TCRdb table keeps only in-frame clones and is missing some. This sample has 630,000 or so clones; over 11% occur once, and the top ten carry 0.03% to 0.04%. The V gene lost 5 bases and the J gene lost 3 bases, with 14 bases spanning the gap. The CDR3 sequence is 15 residues long. Germline V gene sequence: CDR1 SGHVS, CDR2 FNYEAQ. The V and J genes are TRBV7-6 and TRBJ2-1, with D unclear. This sequence originates from a man in his late teens or twenties with type 1 diabetes. Sequenced material: naive CD4+ T cells from blood. CDR3 coding DNA: TGTGCCAGCAGCAGCCGGACCACAATCTACAATGAGCAGTTCTTC. It is translated as CASSSRTTIYNEQFF.